This T cell receptor beta chain was identified during a study of siplizumab effects on memory and regulatory T cells. Study-wide context: Without drug or with siplizumab at roughly 0.93 ug/mL, mixed lymphocyte reactions were set up in pairs.

Germline CDR1 and CDR2: MGHRA and YSYEKL. The V and J ends lost 3 bases and 1 base respectively, with 9 bases between them. The CDR3 contains 14 residues. The study, taken as a whole, reports: Naive T cells were seen as more diverse than memory cells and as major alloresponse contributors.

Mixed lymphocyte reaction cells underwent more than 5 days of coculture at 37°C. Clones were read by immunoSEQ multiplex PCR, and TCRdb kept only the in-frame ones, dropping some. The sample shows approximately 10,000 clones, approximately 45% of them seen only once. To note about this clone: Antigen specificity is unknown.

Sequenced input: CFSE-low (dividing) CD8+ T cells sorted from an allogeneic mixed lymphocyte reaction. V gene TRBV4-1 combines with J gene TRBJ1-1, with D unclear. This TCR was recovered from a human donor in good health; the cells came from an allogeneic mixed lymphocyte reaction. Some clones in this sample may be carry-over from other donors' samples. The CDR3 DNA follows: TGCGCCAGCAGCCATCCGGCCCAGAACACTGAAGCTTTCTTT. It yields the protein CASSHPAQNTEAFF.